These 8 T cell receptor beta chains were sequenced from one sample in a study of blood T cells in healthy people across ages. A second PCR, run for roughly 7 to 12 cycles, used a sample-barcoded 5' primer plus a J-beta primer mix. TCRdb processed the 5' RACE reads anew with MiXCR; each CDR3 protein has one entry. The profile covers 1.5 million to 2 million distinct CDR3 sequences, with 35% to 50% appearing a single time and roughly 23% taken by the ten largest. The sequencing input was blood. Every receptor here comes from a human donor in good health.

This clonotype showed up just once. A much larger clone lies a single base off, so this may be a read error. The chain joins TRBV29-1 to TRBJ2-5, with 8 bases aligning to TRBD1. V trimming: 5 bases; J trimming: 0 bases; junction bases outside the gene matches: 8. There are 15 residues in the CDR3. Germline V CDR1 and CDR2: SQVTM, ANQGSEA. Written as DNA, the CDR3 is TGCAGCGTTAATCTAAAGGACAGGGACCAAGAGACCCAGTACTTC. This sequence encodes CSVNLKDRDQETQYF.

About this clonotype itself: At one of its ends the junction is not consistent with the germline gene, which may arise from a read error. This chain uses TRBV7-8 with TRBJ2-1; 9 bases are a match to TRBD2. The CDR3 has 17 amino acids. Germline CDR1 reads SGHVS; CDR2 reads FQNEAQ. For the CDR3, the DNA is TGTGCCGGCAGCCCGTCCAGTGGGCGGGGGGGATGGTATGAGCAGTTCTTC. This gives the protein CAGSPSSGRGGWYEQFF.

The chain uses TRBV9 and TRBJ2-1, with a tentative D call TRBD2 (7 bases). CDR1 SGDLS and CDR2 YYNGEE come from the germline V gene. V lost 2 bases and J 3 bases, leaving 15 bases between the germline ends. The CDR3 runs 16 residues. The CDR3, as DNA: TGTGCCAGCAGCGTCCCTGGGGGGGCCCACTACAATGAGCAGTTCTTC. Its protein is CASSVPGGAHYNEQFF.

The chain carries TRBV3-1 and TRBJ2-1; TRBD1 might be the D (5 bases). This CDR3 contains 15 residues. Germline V CDR1 and CDR2: LGHDT, YNNKEL (reference sequence). The V end lost 3 bases, the J end lost 0 bases, and 9 bases lay between the germline ends. The CDR3 region is CASSQQGFSYNEQFF. CDR3 nucleotide sequence: TGTGCCAGCAGCCAGCAGGGCTTCTCCTACAATGAGCAGTTCTTC.

The chain's CDR3 is CASSLISGKPGEQYF. The CDR3 region has the DNA TGTGCCAGCAGTTTAATCTCCGGCAAGCCCGGCGAGCAGTACTTC. The chain joins TRBV12-3 or TRBV12-4 to TRBJ2-7, with D uncertain. CDR3 length: 15 amino acids. V was trimmed by 2 bases and J by 6 bases, leaving 17 bases between them.

The genes are TRBV13 and TRBJ2-5; 7 bases are a match to TRBD2. The J segment lost 5 bases and the V segment lost 4 bases, leaving 7 bases of the junction unmatched. This CDR3 comprises 14 residues. Germline V CDR1 and CDR2: PRHDT, FYEKMQ (reference sequence). The CDR3 DNA follows: TGTGCCAGCAGCTCCAGGACTAGGATCGAGACCCAGTACTTC. Amino acid sequence: CASSSRTRIETQYF.

A word on this clonotype: One end of the junction does not line up with germline, which may come from a read error. This chain connects TRBV6-5 to TRBJ2-1, with no clear D. The J call is doubtful: the DNA matches TRBJ2-7 better. Per the germline V gene, CDR1 is MNHEY and CDR2 is SVGAGI. This CDR3 has 13 amino acids. The DNA for the CDR3 is TGTGCCGGCAGTTACTCAGAAAGGAACGAGCAGTACTTC. It specifies CAGSYSERNEQYF.

This clonotype was counted between two and nine times. This chain joins TRBV18 and TRBJ2-6; D is possibly TRBD1 (6 bases). V lost 3 bases to trimming and J lost 1 base, with 7 bases between them. CDR3 length equals 15 residues. Germline CDR1 is KGHSH and CDR2 is LQKENI. The CDR3 region is CASSPDRSGANVLTF. DNA for the CDR3: TGTGCCAGCTCACCGGACAGATCTGGGGCCAACGTCCTGACTTTC.